A single sample is the source of the 32 T cell receptor beta chains below, sequenced in a study of PD-L1 blockade in urothelial cancer. Libraries were prepared by immunoSEQ multiplex PCR; TCRdb keeps only in-frame clonotypes and omits some of them. The data contain 25,000 to 35,000 clones, 70% to 80% of them seen just once; the ten biggest clones take up about 3%. Time point given: peripheral blood 6 weeks after treatment start. This specimen consisted of PBMCs, obtained around atezolizumab (anti-PD-L1) treatment. The receptors originated from a man in his 70s with urothelial cancer.

This clone was observed a single time. The rearrangement joins TRBV10-1 to TRBJ1-5; D not resolved. Per the germline V gene, CDR1 is WNHNN and CDR2 is SYGVQD (reference sequence). With 7 bases removed from V and 2 bases from J, the gap between germline ends came to 15 bases. The CDR3 has 15 amino acids. DNA for the CDR3: TGCGCCAGCATAGGAGGGTTATATGGCAATCAGCCCCAGCATTTT. Its protein is CASIGGLYGNQPQHF.

The table lists this clone with a count of one. The chain joins TRBV20-1 to TRBJ2-5; D perhaps matches TRBD2 (5 bases). The CDR3 length is 11 residues. V shed 3 bases and J shed 5 bases, with 7 bases lying between them. The germline CDR1 and CDR2 sequences are DFQATT and SNEGSKA (reference sequence). The CDR3 DNA reads as TGCAGTGCTAGCGGGGAGGAGACCCAGTACTTC. This codes for CSASGEETQYF.

V and J are TRBV2 and TRBJ1-1, with 7 bases that match TRBD1. The CDR3 is 14 amino acids. Trimming took 6 bases from V and 0 from J; bases not matched to a gene: 4. Germline V gene lookup returns CDR1 SNHLY and CDR2 FYNNEI. In DNA form, the CDR3 reads TGTGCCAGCAGGTACGGGACAGTGAACACTGAAGCTTTCTTT. It is translated as CASRYGTVNTEAFF.

The chain carries TRBV7-2 and TRBJ1-4, with 10 nucleotides matching TRBD1. This CDR3 is built from 15 residues. The ends lost 5 bases at V and 6 bases at J; junction bases unmatched: 6. Germline CDR1 and CDR2: SGHTA and FQGNSA. The CDR3 spells CASSTVGTGDEKLFF. CDR3 nucleotide sequence: TGTGCCAGCAGCACCGTCGGGACAGGGGATGAAAAACTGTTTTTT.

The chain joins TRBV28 to TRBJ1-2; D ambiguous. The CDR3 covers 13 residues. Trimming took off 11 bases at V and 6 bases at J, with 19 bases between the two ends. Germline V gene sequence: CDR1 MDHEN, CDR2 SYDVKM. CDR3 sequence (DNA): TGTGCCTCTAGGGAGGTAAACTATGATGGCTACACCTTC. This translates into CASREVNYDGYTF.

J is TRBJ2-1 and V is TRBV11-2; D unresolved. V lost 1 base, J lost 0 bases, and 10 bases lay in between. The CDR3 is 16 amino acids. CDR1 is SGHAT and CDR2 is FQNNGV in the germline V gene. Here the CDR3 reads CASSLALSSSYNEQFF. CDR3 nucleotides: TGTGCCAGCAGCTTAGCTCTTAGCAGCTCCTACAATGAGCAGTTCTTC.

This clone was counted only a few times. The DNA of the CDR3 is TGTGCCAGCAGCTATTTAGGTGGCCAGCGTAATTCACCCCTCCACTTT. This translates into CASSYLGGQRNSPLHF. The chain uses TRBV7-3 and TRBJ1-6; D not certain. CDR3 size: 16 residues. Trimming left V 4 bases short and J 6 bases short, with 16 bases between. Germline loops: CDR1 SGHTA, CDR2 FQGTGA.

The V call is TRBV5-1, the J call TRBJ2-2, with 7 bases that match TRBD2. The V gene's germline CDR1 is SGHRS and CDR2 YFSETQ. J lost 5 bases, V lost 0 bases, and 10 bases had no gene match. The CDR3 totals 17 residues. DNA of the CDR3: TGCGCCAGCAGCTTGGGGATTAGCTCGCGGGGGACCGGGGAGCTGTTTTTT. Amino acid sequence: CASSLGISSRGTGELFF.

In this sample, this clone turned up a few times. This rearrangement joins TRBV27 to TRBJ2-1; TRBD2 aligns across 13 bases. This CDR3 is built from 14 residues. V lost 3 bases and J lost 9; bases outside the gene matches: 2. Per germline, CDR1 MNHEY and CDR2 SMNVEV (reference sequence). CDR3 sequence (DNA): TGTGCCAGCAGTTTGGGACTAGCGGGGTCTGAGCAGTTCTTC. Protein product: CASSLGLAGSEQFF.

This clone is a singleton in its sample. The rearrangement joins TRBV7-9 to TRBJ1-1; D may be TRBD1 (6 bases). Germline V lookup: CDR1 SEHNR, CDR2 FQNEAQ (reference sequence). Trimming stripped 1 base from V and 1 base from J, with 16 bases between. The CDR3 runs 17 residues. CDR3 in amino acids: CASSLDGRGWGNTEAFF. The DNA of the CDR3 is TGTGCCAGCAGCTTAGACGGCAGGGGATGGGGGAACACTGAAGCTTTCTTT.

This clone appeared a single time. The chain employs TRBV5-1 and TRBJ2-3; 10 nucleotides agree with TRBD2. The CDR3 has 18 residues. Trimming removed 0 bases from V and 6 bases from J; junction bases left unmatched: 13. Looked up from germline, CDR1 is SGHRS and CDR2 is YFSETQ. CDR3 protein: CASSLVPIAGGVGDTQYF. As DNA, the CDR3 is TGCGCCAGCAGCTTGGTCCCCATAGCGGGAGGTGTAGGTGATACGCAGTATTTT.

The CDR3 nucleotides read TGTGCCAGCAGAACTCAGGGTTTATACTATGGCTACACCTTC. The encoded protein is CASRTQGLYYGYTF. V usage is TRBV6-6 and J usage is TRBJ1-2, with D perhaps matching TRBD1 (5 bases). Germline values: CDR1 MNHNY, CDR2 SVGAGI (reference sequence). V was pared by 6 bases and J by 3 bases, with 14 bases between. The CDR3 is 14 amino acids.

As to this clone: The junction departs from the called germline gene at one end, perhaps through a read error. This chain links TRBV5-4 with TRBJ1-3; 8 positions agree with TRBD1. CDR1 is SGHNT and CDR2 is YYREEE in the germline V gene (reference sequence). This CDR3 contains 16 residues. The CDR3 nucleotides are TGCGCCAGCAGCCAAGCCGGGACAGGCTCTGGAAACACCATATATTTT. This translates into CASSQAGTGSGNTIYF.

V and J are TRBV5-8 and TRBJ2-1; D is possibly TRBD2 (6 bases). The V gene lost 4 bases and the J gene lost 0 bases, with 8 bases spanning the gap. The germline CDR1 and CDR2 sequences are SGHTS and YDEGEE. CDR3 size: 14 residues. This CDR3 is CASSPRGSYNEQFF. The CDR3 DNA reads TGTGCCAGCAGCCCGCGGGGCTCCTACAATGAGCAGTTCTTC.

V gene TRBV6-6 combines with J gene TRBJ1-4, with 12 bases fitting TRBD1. Germline assignment: CDR1 MNHNY and CDR2 SVGAGI (reference sequence). The junction had 5 bases not matched to a gene; V was cut back by 4 bases and J by 8 bases. The CDR3 contains 15 residues. This chain's CDR3 is CASSSGTGGEEKLFF. The DNA for the CDR3 is TGTGCCAGCAGTTCGGGGACAGGGGGCGAAGAAAAACTGTTTTTT.

The gene calls are TRBV9 and TRBJ2-2; a weak D match, TRBD2 (6 bases). This CDR3 has 14 residues. CDR1 SGDLS and CDR2 YYNGEE come from the germline V gene. Trimming took 0 bases from V and 7 from J, leaving 10 bases between them. CDR3 residues: CASSVEGRIGELFF. For the CDR3, the DNA is TGTGCCAGCAGCGTAGAAGGGAGGATCGGGGAGCTGTTTTTT.

The chain carries TRBV29-1 and TRBJ2-5, with D unresolved. Per the germline V gene, CDR1 is SQVTM and CDR2 is ANQGSEA. The V end lost 3 bases, the J end lost 5 bases, and 7 bases lay between the germline ends. The CDR3 is made up of 11 amino acids. As DNA, the CDR3 is TGCAGCGTTGAGGGCGCGGAGACCCAGTACTTC. Translation: CSVEGAETQYF.

The V and J genes are TRBV4-3 and TRBJ2-5, with TRBD2 as a possible D gene (6 bases). Trimming removed 3 bases from V and 5 bases from J, with 10 bases in between. The CDR3 consists of 13 residues. The germline gives CDR1 LGHNA, CDR2 YSLEER. The CDR3 is CASSQTSGETQYF. The CDR3 bases are TGCGCCAGCAGCCAGACGAGCGGGGAGACCCAGTACTTC.

This CDR3 is CASRNEGATYGYTF. As DNA, the CDR3 is TGTGCCAGCAGGAATGAGGGGGCGACCTATGGCTACACCTTC. The chain is built from TRBV28 and TRBJ1-2; 7 bases fit TRBD1. From germline, CDR1 is MDHEN and CDR2 SYDVKM. This CDR3 has 14 amino acids. With 6 bases clipped from V and 4 bases from J, the junction kept 8 bases outside the gene matches.

This chain uses TRBV21-1 with TRBJ1-2; the D call of TRBD1 is as the table states it, not checked on the DNA. TRBV21-1 represents a pseudogene. CDR3 length: 14 amino acids. The CDR3 bases are TGTGCCAGCAATGAAGAGGGGGTGGGCTATGGCTACACCTTC. Its protein product is CASNEEGVGYGYTF.

The CDR3 coding sequence is TGTGCCAGCAGCCAAGAACGCGGGGCTAAGCAGCCCCAGCATTTT. Translating gives CASSQERGAKQPQHF. This chain joins TRBV4-2 and TRBJ1-5; possible D gene TRBD1, 5 bases. Germline CDR1 and CDR2: LGHNA and YNFKEQ. The CDR3 loop spans 15 amino acids. With 0 bases removed from V and 7 bases from J, the gap between germline ends came to 13 bases.

The chain is built from TRBV27 and TRBJ2-2; perhaps TRBD1 as D (6 bases). Trimming took 4 bases from V and 2 from J, leaving 8 bases between them. This CDR3 contains 14 residues. CDR1 MNHEY and CDR2 SMNVEV come from the germline V gene (reference sequence). The CDR3 loop reads CASSSGHNTGELFF. The DNA for the CDR3 is TGTGCCAGCAGTTCGGGACATAACACCGGGGAGCTGTTTTTT.

The chain employs TRBV5-6 and TRBJ2-5; 7 nucleotides agree with TRBD1. The germline V gene encodes CDR1 SGHDT and CDR2 YYEEEE. CDR3 length: 14 residues. Trimming removed 0 bases from V and 4 bases from J; junction bases left unmatched: 3. The CDR3 coding sequence is TGTGCCAGCAGCTTGGATCACAGGGGAGAGACCCAGTACTTC. Translating it yields CASSLDHRGETQYF.

The chain links TRBV7-9 to TRBJ2-6, with D perhaps matching TRBD2 (6 bases). Per germline, CDR1 SEHNR and CDR2 FQNEAQ (reference sequence). The CDR3 contains 18 residues. V was cut by 3 bases and J by 1 base, with 16 bases left in between. This CDR3 reads CASSFLRRAGSGANVLTF. DNA of the CDR3: TGTGCCAGCAGCTTCTTGCGGAGGGCCGGGTCTGGGGCCAACGTCCTGACTTTC.

The chain couples TRBV5-1 to TRBJ1-1; D may be TRBD1 (6 bases). Trimming left V 2 bases short and J 0 bases short, with 14 bases between. There are 16 residues in the CDR3. Germline-derived CDR1 and CDR2 are SGHRS and YFSETQ. The CDR3 sequence: CASSLRQDHLNTEAFF. The CDR3 DNA reads as TGCGCCAGCAGCTTACGACAGGACCATCTGAACACTGAAGCTTTCTTT.

The chain combines TRBV28 with TRBJ2-1; D is perhaps TRBD2 (5 bases). Germline CDR1 reads MDHEN; CDR2 reads SYDVKM. Trimming took 2 bases from V and 7 from J, leaving 12 bases between them. This CDR3 region has 14 residues. CDR3 bases: TGTGCCAGCAGTTTAGAGGGCCTTAGGAATGAGCAGTTCTTC. Protein sequence: CASSLEGLRNEQFF.

By its share, this clone is medium-sized. The rearrangement links TRBV4-2 to TRBJ2-7; perhaps TRBD1 as D (6 bases). There are 13 residues in the CDR3. Germline CDR1 is LGHNA and CDR2 is YNFKEQ. The V and J ends lost 10 bases and 7 bases respectively, with 20 bases between them. This CDR3 is CATLDRTSGEQYF. Here the CDR3 DNA reads TGTGCCACCCTAGACAGGACGAGTGGGGAGCAGTACTTC.

The rearrangement links TRBV7-2 to TRBJ2-3; TRBD2 aligns across 12 bases. The CDR3 has 19 residues. Germline loops: CDR1 SGHTA, CDR2 FQGNSA. Losses at the gene ends were 5 bases for V and 3 bases for J; bases not matched to a gene: 15. CDR3 in amino acids: CASSPKRTSGMRYTDTQYF. CDR3 DNA: TGTGCCAGCAGCCCCAAACGGACTAGCGGGATGCGATATACAGATACGCAGTATTTT.

V gene TRBV10-3 combines with J gene TRBJ1-1; tentatively, D is TRBD1 (5 bases). This CDR3 is built from 15 residues. Germline V gene data show CDR1 as ENHRY and CDR2 as SYGVKD. V lost 6 bases to trimming and J lost 4 bases, with 18 bases between them. The chain's CDR3 is CAIREIPQGGTEAFF. In nucleotides, the CDR3 is TGTGCCATCAGGGAGATCCCGCAGGGAGGCACTGAAGCTTTCTTT.

CDR3 bases: TGTGCAAGTCGCTTAGTAATGGAGAGCTCCTACAATGAGCAGTTCTTC. It is translated as CASRLVMESSYNEQFF. The chain uses TRBV12-2 and TRBJ2-1; the D call in the table, TRBD2, was not verified against the DNA. TRBV12-2 is annotated as a pseudogene. This CDR3 comprises 16 residues.

The chain recombines TRBV7-2 with TRBJ2-7, with 10 positions matching TRBD1. Germline assignment: CDR1 SGHTA and CDR2 FQGNSA. J lost 6 bases, V lost 3 bases, and 8 bases had no gene match. CDR3 length: 15 amino acids. CDR3 protein: CASSLDGTGVGEQYF. CDR3 in DNA: TGTGCCAGCAGCTTGGATGGGACAGGGGTTGGCGAGCAGTACTTC.

This clone was found a few times. The rearrangement uses TRBV29-1 and TRBJ1-1; 8 nucleotides agree with TRBD1. Trimming removed 6 bases from V and 12 bases from J; junction bases left unmatched: 15. The V gene's germline CDR1 is SQVTM and CDR2 ANQGSEA. CDR3 size: 13 residues. In DNA, the CDR3 is TGCAGCGTGGACTCAGGGGGCCTTGGGTTTACTTTCTTT. Amino acids: CSVDSGGLGFTFF. The full variable domain, in which reference TRBV29-1 and TRBJ1-1 provide the parts outside the CDR3, is SAVISQKPSRDICQRGTSLTIQCQVDSQVTMMFWYRQQPGQSLTLIATANQGSEATYESGFVIDKFPISRPNLTFSTLTVSNMSPEDSSIYLCSVDSGGLGFTFFGQGTRLTVV.